A selection of T cell receptor beta chains follows, all from one sample in a study of radiation and T cells in renal cell carcinoma. The method was immunoSEQ multiplex PCR; TCRdb's version includes in-frame clones alone and lacks a portion of them. The sample carries tens of thousands of clones, about 80% recorded once. Sequenced material: blood, taken from a patient whose treatment included radiotherapy and nephrectomy. Every receptor here comes from a woman between 70 and 85 years old with renal cell carcinoma. The CDR3 runs from the conserved cysteine through the conserved F or W. The D gene is left open where the match is weak. A row's size may be missing; if present it is once, few, many or a size class.

j_gene: TRBJ2-1; abundance: .; v_gene: TRBV5-1; d_gene: TRBD2; CDR3nt: TGCGCCAGCCGAGGTCGACTATGGGGGGGTACGAATGAGCAGTTCTTC; CDR3aa: CASRGRLWGGTNEQFF
j_gene: TRBJ1-2; abundance: .; v_gene: TRBV6-4; d_gene: TRBD1; CDR3nt: TGTGCCAGCAGTAAAAAGACAGGGGCCAGTTATGGCTACACCTTC; CDR3aa: CASSKKTGASYGYTF
j_gene: TRBJ1-1; abundance: .; v_gene: TRBV5-1; d_gene: .; CDR3nt: TGCGCCAGCAGCCCCTCGGAGGGGGGAGCCACTGAAGCTTTCTTT; CDR3aa: CASSPSEGGATEAFF
j_gene: TRBJ1-2; abundance: .; v_gene: TRBV29-1; d_gene: TRBD1; CDR3nt: TGCAGCGTTGACACAGGGGGGGGCGGAGGCTATGGCTACACCTTC; CDR3aa: CSVDTGGGGGYGYTF
j_gene: TRBJ2-7; abundance: .; v_gene: TRBV9; d_gene: TRBD2; CDR3nt: TGTGCCAGCAGCCCCGAGGGACTAGCACGCGAGCAGTACTTC; CDR3aa: CASSPEGLAREQYF
j_gene: TRBJ2-7; abundance: .; v_gene: TRBV14; d_gene: TRBD1; CDR3nt: TGTGCCAGCAGCCCTGACAGGGTAGGCTACGAGCAGTACTTC; CDR3aa: CASSPDRVGYEQYF
j_gene: TRBJ2-2; abundance: .; v_gene: TRBV5-1; d_gene: .; CDR3nt: TGCGCCAGCAGCTTATCTGACGGGGCAGGAACCGGGGAGCTGTTTTTT; CDR3aa: CASSLSDGAGTGELFF
j_gene: TRBJ1-3; abundance: once; v_gene: TRBV10-3; d_gene: .; CDR3nt: TGTGCCATCACGGTGGGGACATCTGGAAACACCATATATTTT; CDR3aa: CAITVGTSGNTIYF
j_gene: TRBJ2-3; abundance: .; v_gene: TRBV7-8; d_gene: .; CDR3nt: TGTGCCAGCAGCCTCCTAGAGGACACCCATACGCAGTATTTT; CDR3aa: CASSLLEDTHTQYF
j_gene: TRBJ1-1; abundance: .; v_gene: TRBV7-7; d_gene: .; CDR3nt: TGTGCCCGTGGCGGCGACACTGAAGCTTTCTTT; CDR3aa: CARGGDTEAFF
j_gene: TRBJ2-2; abundance: .; v_gene: TRBV5-5; d_gene: .; CDR3nt: TGTGCCAGCAGCTTGACCATCGGAGGGAACACCGGGGAGCTGTTTTTT; CDR3aa: CASSLTIGGNTGELFF
j_gene: TRBJ1-5; abundance: .; v_gene: TRBV30; d_gene: .; CDR3nt: TGTGCCTGGAGTGCAGGGCCTGGTCAGCCCCAGCATTTT; CDR3aa: CAWSAGPGQPQHF
j_gene: TRBJ1-2; abundance: .; v_gene: TRBV13; d_gene: .; CDR3nt: TGTGCCAGCAGCTTAGGCCGCTCAGGGTGGGACTATGGCTACACCTTC; CDR3aa: CASSLGRSGWDYGYTF
j_gene: TRBJ1-3; abundance: few; v_gene: TRBV6-5; d_gene: .; CDR3nt: TGTGCCAGCAGTTACCGGGGGGCCTCCTCTGGAAACACCATATATTTT; CDR3aa: CASSYRGASSGNTIYF
j_gene: TRBJ1-6; abundance: .; v_gene: TRBV10-3; d_gene: TRBD1; CDR3nt: TGTGCCATCAGTGAGAGGGGACAGGGAGTTTGGGGCTATAATTCACCCCTCCACTTT; CDR3aa: CAISERGQGVWGYNSPLHF
j_gene: TRBJ1-5; abundance: .; v_gene: TRBV19; d_gene: .; CDR3nt: TGTGCCAGTAGTATAGGGCAGGGAAATCAGCCCCAGCATTTT; CDR3aa: CASSIGQGNQPQHF
j_gene: TRBJ2-6; abundance: .; v_gene: TRBV6-6; d_gene: .; CDR3nt: TGTGCCAGCAGTTACACCCGGACAGCTGGGGCCAACGTCCTGACTTTC; CDR3aa: CASSYTRTAGANVLTF
j_gene: TRBJ1-1; abundance: .; v_gene: TRBV5-6; d_gene: .; CDR3nt: TGTGCCAGCAGCCCGGTGACGGTATTGGACACTGAAGCTTTCTTT; CDR3aa: CASSPVTVLDTEAFF
j_gene: TRBJ2-3; abundance: few; v_gene: TRBV29-1; d_gene: .; CDR3nt: TGCAGCATTAACAGGGCTAGCACAGATACGCAGTATTTT; CDR3aa: CSINRASTDTQYF
j_gene: TRBJ1-5; abundance: .; v_gene: TRBV19; d_gene: .; CDR3nt: TGTGCCAGTAGTATATCGGGACCGGCCGATTATAGCAATCAGCCCCAGCATTTT; CDR3aa: CASSISGPADYSNQPQHF